Shown below are 32 T cell receptor beta chains from a single sample sequenced in a study of T cell responses to AZD1222 COVID-19 vaccine. Sequencing was performed with immunoSEQ multiplex PCR; in TCRdb, only in-frame clones are kept and a portion is missing. Of roughly 110,000 clones in the sample, around 87% were seen once. The source material was peripheral blood, sampled on day 0 of AZD1222 vaccination. Source of these receptors: an adult in good health.

The chain is built from TRBV5-8 and TRBJ1-4; D is unresolved. The CDR3 spans 15 residues. V lost 4 bases and J 0 bases, leaving 10 bases between the germline ends. Per germline, CDR1 SGHTS and CDR2 YDEGEE. CDR3 sequence: CASSTGRATNEKLFF. The CDR3 DNA reads as TGTGCCAGCAGCACCGGACGGGCAACTAATGAAAAACTGTTTTTT. Full variable domain (outside the CDR3, taken from reference TRBV5-8 and TRBJ1-4): EAGVTQSPTHLIKTRGQQATLRCSPISGHTSVYWYQQALGLGLQFLLWYDEGEERNRGNFPPRFSGRQFPNYSSELNVNALELEDSALYLCASSTGRATNEKLFFGSGTQLSVL.

The chain recombines TRBV7-9 with TRBJ1-1, with D perhaps matching TRBD1 (5 bases). The CDR3 totals 14 residues. Germline loops: CDR1 SEHNR, CDR2 FQNEAQ (reference sequence). The V and J ends lost 2 bases and 1 base respectively, with 8 bases between them. CDR3 protein: CASSLMGRNTEAFF. The DNA for the CDR3 is TGTGCCAGCAGCTTAATGGGGCGGAACACTGAAGCTTTCTTT.

CDR3 residues: CASSLQGRPETQYF. The DNA for the CDR3 is TGTGCCAGCAGCTTACAGGGGCGGCCAGAGACCCAGTACTTC. The rearrangement links TRBV7-9 to TRBJ2-5, with D possibly TRBD1 on 6 matching bases. The CDR3 sequence is 14 residues long. Per the germline V gene, CDR1 is SEHNR and CDR2 is FQNEAQ (reference sequence). V shed 2 bases and J shed 4 bases, with 11 bases lying between them.

The CDR3 here is CASSSRQRNTEAFF. CDR3 nucleotides: TGTGCCAGCAGCTCACGACAACGGAACACTGAAGCTTTCTTT. The genes are TRBV7-9 and TRBJ1-1; no clear D gene. The CDR3 loop spans 14 amino acids. Per germline, CDR1 SEHNR and CDR2 FQNEAQ (reference sequence). V was trimmed by 4 bases and J by 1 base, leaving 10 bases between them. Full variable domain (missing parts from reference TRBV7-9 and TRBJ1-1): DTGVSQNPRHKITKRGQNVTFRCDPISEHNRLYWYRQTLGQGPEFLTYFQNEAQLEKSRLLSDRFSAERPKGSFSTLEIQRTEQGDSAMYLCASSSRQRNTEAFFGQGTRLTVV.

The chain links TRBV4-1 to TRBJ1-6; D possibly corresponds to TRBD1 (6 bases). In germline, CDR1 is MGHRA, CDR2 YSYEKL. Trimming shortened V by 1 base and J by 0 bases, and 16 bases separated the two germline ends. The CDR3 runs 19 residues. CDR3 sequence reads: CASSQVFGQSSSYNSPLHF. For the CDR3, the DNA is TGCGCCAGCAGCCAAGTCTTTGGACAGTCCTCCTCCTATAATTCACCCCTCCACTTT.

The chain recombines TRBV21-1 with TRBJ1-4; no DNA check was done on the table's D call, TRBD1. TRBV21-1 is assigned pseudogene status. The CDR3 loop spans 14 amino acids. The DNA for the CDR3 is TGTGCCAGCGGGACAGGGGACTATAATGAAAAACTGTTTTTT. Translation gives CASGTGDYNEKLFF.

V usage is TRBV30 and J usage is TRBJ2-1; TRBD1 or TRBD2 may be the D gene (5 bases each). The CDR3 extends over 15 amino acids. Germline CDR1 GTSNPN, CDR2 SVGIG (reference sequence). The V and J ends lost 2 bases and 6 bases respectively, with 17 bases between them. The CDR3 spells CAWSRAGTHSNEQFF. CDR3 nucleotides: TGTGCCTGGAGTAGAGCCGGGACGCACTCCAATGAGCAGTTCTTC. Supplemented by reference TRBV30 and TRBJ2-1, the full variable domain reads SQTIHQWPATLVQPVGSPLSLECTVEGTSNPNLYWYRQAAGRGLQLLFYSVGIGQISSEVPQNLSASRPQDRQFILSSKKLLLSDSGFYLCAWSRAGTHSNEQFFGPGTRLTVL.

The V and J genes are TRBV7-9 and TRBJ1-6; D may be TRBD1 (6 bases). Germline V gene data show CDR1 as SEHNR and CDR2 as FQNEAQ (reference sequence). V was trimmed by 4 bases and J by 9 bases, leaving 22 bases between them. The CDR3 runs 17 residues. The CDR3 DNA reads as TGTGCCAGCAGCTCGAGGACTCAAGGAGGGGGGAGTTCACCCCTCCACTTT. This gives the protein CASSSRTQGGGSSPLHF.

The CDR3 nucleotides read TGTGCCAGCAGCTTAAACCCGTCACAGGGCTATGGCTACACCTTC. Protein: CASSLNPSQGYGYTF. This rearrangement joins TRBV7-8 to TRBJ1-2, with TRBD1 as a possible D gene (6 bases). Germline lookup yields CDR1 SGHVS and CDR2 FQNEAQ. Trimming took 2 bases from V and 4 from J, leaving 14 bases between them. The CDR3 has 15 residues.

This clone occurred many times. The chain joins TRBV7-9 to TRBJ1-4; no firm D call. Per the germline V gene, CDR1 is SEHNR and CDR2 is FQNEAQ (reference sequence). The CDR3 totals 17 residues. V was pared by 2 bases and J by 4 bases, with 17 bases between. CDR3 bases: TGTGCCAGCAGCTTAAATGAGCTTAGGAGATTTAATGAAAAACTGTTTTTT. It is translated as CASSLNELRRFNEKLFF.

This clone was found many times. The chain couples TRBV30 to TRBJ2-2; D is possibly TRBD1 or TRBD2 (6 bases each). Trimming removed 5 bases at V and 8 bases at J, with 12 bases between. This CDR3 contains 12 residues. From germline, CDR1 is GTSNPN and CDR2 SVGIG (reference sequence). CDR3 loop: CAWEGGWGELFF. The CDR3 DNA reads TGTGCCTGGGAGGGGGGTTGGGGGGAGCTGTTTTTT.

The chain has TRBV7-3 and TRBJ2-3; a weak D match, TRBD1 (6 bases). The CDR3 has 16 amino acids. The V gene's germline CDR1 is SGHTA and CDR2 FQGTGA. The V and J ends lost 5 bases and 4 bases respectively, with 19 bases between them. The CDR3 nucleotides are TGTGCCAGCAGCCCAGACGGATCTGGGGGCGCAGATACGCAGTATTTT. Protein product: CASSPDGSGGADTQYF.

This chain uses TRBV5-6 with TRBJ2-7, with 10 bases fitting TRBD2. The germline gives CDR1 SGHDT, CDR2 YYEEEE. CDR3 length: 18 amino acids. Trimming took 0 bases from V and 0 from J; bases not matched to a gene: 9. Here the CDR3 DNA reads TGTGCCAGCAGCTTGGGGACTAGCGGACCTGATAGCTCCTACGAGCAGTACTTC. Protein product: CASSLGTSGPDSSYEQYF.

The chain combines TRBV15 with TRBJ1-2, with D perhaps TRBD1 (5 bases). Germline lookup yields CDR1 LNHNV and CDR2 YYDKDF (reference sequence). This CDR3 has 13 residues. The V end lost 6 bases, the J end lost 4 bases, and 12 bases lay between the germline ends. The CDR3 sequence: CATRGRDAYGYTF. Written as DNA, the CDR3 is TGTGCCACCAGAGGTCGGGACGCCTATGGCTACACCTTC. Based on the CDR3 plus reference TRBV15 and TRBJ1-2, the full variable domain is DAMVIQNPRYQVTQFGKPVTLSCSQTLNHNVMYWYQQKSSQAPKLLFHYYDKDFNNEADTPDNFQSRRPNTSFCFLDIRSPGLGDTAMYLCATRGRDAYGYTFGSGTRLTVV.

The chain links TRBV2 to TRBJ2-1; D gene unclear. This CDR3 has 15 residues. The ends were cut back, 3 bases at V and 3 bases at J, with 12 bases in the middle. Per the germline V gene, CDR1 is SNHLY and CDR2 is FYNNEI. CDR3 in amino acids: CASSDYGSIYNEQFF. The CDR3 bases are TGTGCCAGCAGTGATTATGGGTCCATCTACAATGAGCAGTTCTTC.

V and J are TRBV19 and TRBJ2-2; TRBD1 or TRBD2 may be the D gene (5 bases each). V dropped 7 bases and J dropped 6 bases, with 15 bases sitting between them. The CDR3 has 14 amino acids. CDR1 is LNHDA, CDR2 SQIVND, per germline (reference sequence). The CDR3 sequence is CASTGRQRAGELFF. The CDR3 bases are TGTGCCAGTACGGGGCGGCAACGGGCCGGGGAGCTGTTTTTT.

CDR3 in amino acids: CASSSPFEDTNTGELFF. The DNA for the CDR3 is TGTGCCAGCAGCTCACCCTTCGAGGACACGAACACCGGGGAGCTGTTTTTT. This chain links TRBV5-6 with TRBJ2-2; the D gene is possibly TRBD1 (5 bases). V lost 3 bases and J 0 bases, leaving 15 bases between the germline ends. CDR1 is SGHDT and CDR2 is YYEEEE in the germline V gene. CDR3 length: 17 amino acids.

The chain recombines TRBV25-1 with TRBJ1-1, with unresolved D. The CDR3 extends over 14 amino acids. CDR1 and CDR2 (germline): MGHDK, SYGVNS. Between the trimmed V and J ends, which lost 1 base and 0 bases, there was a span of 6 bases. Here the CDR3 DNA reads TGTGCCAGCAGTGAATCCGTAATGAACACTGAAGCTTTCTTT. Translated, it gives CASSESVMNTEAFF.

This sequence joins TRBV3-1 (or the pseudogene TRBV3-2) and TRBJ2-3, with 10 bases that match TRBD2. The CDR3 covers 16 residues. With 1 base clipped from V and 6 bases from J, the junction kept 7 bases outside the gene matches. Germline assignment: CDR1 LGHDT and CDR2 YNNKEL (reference sequence). The CDR3 sequence: CASSQVASGGADTQYF. As DNA, the CDR3 is TGTGCCAGCAGCCAAGTTGCTAGCGGGGGTGCGGATACGCAGTATTTT.

This clone showed up just a few times. This sequence joins TRBV5-5 and TRBJ2-2; D unresolved. V lost 0 bases and J lost 4, with 10 bases in between. Germline assignment: CDR1 SGHKS and CDR2 YYEKEE (reference sequence). CDR3 size: 15 residues. CDR3 bases: TGTGCCAGCAGCTTGGCCGCACAGACCACCGGGGAGCTGTTTTTT. This codes for CASSLAAQTTGELFF.

The rearrangement uses TRBV5-8 and TRBJ2-7; no clear D. Per germline, CDR1 SGHTS and CDR2 YDEGEE. CDR3 size: 15 residues. Trimming pared 2 bases from V and 2 bases from J, leaving 14 bases between. CDR3 nucleotide sequence: TGTGCCAGCAGCTTCCCATTAGGTCGGGCCTACGAGCAGTACTTC. Translated, it gives CASSFPLGRAYEQYF. The whole variable domain, filled in from reference TRBV5-8 and TRBJ2-7, reads EAGVTQSPTHLIKTRGQQATLRCSPISGHTSVYWYQQALGLGLQFLLWYDEGEERNRGNFPPRFSGRQFPNYSSELNVNALELEDSALYLCASSFPLGRAYEQYFGPGTRLTVT.

J is TRBJ1-1 and V is TRBV7-9; 9 bases are shared with TRBD1. The CDR3 contains 14 residues. Germline loops: CDR1 SEHNR, CDR2 FQNEAQ (reference sequence). V gave up 5 bases and J gave up 1 base; unmatched junction bases: 2. The CDR3 nucleotides read TGTGCCAGCAGCCGGACAGGGGCGAACACTGAAGCTTTCTTT. It specifies CASSRTGANTEAFF.

This CDR3 reads CASSLAPWRGTYEQYF. The CDR3, as DNA: TGTGCCAGCAGCTTAGCCCCTTGGCGGGGGACCTACGAGCAGTACTTC. The chain is built from TRBV7-2 and TRBJ2-7, with 7 bases fitting TRBD2. CDR3 length equals 16 residues. From germline, CDR1 is SGHTA and CDR2 FQGNSA. Germline trimming cut 0 bases from V and 2 bases from J; bases unmatched to any gene: 7.

This chain joins TRBV2 and TRBJ2-1; 9 bases agree with TRBD2. There are 14 residues in the CDR3. From germline, CDR1 is SNHLY and CDR2 FYNNEI. V lost 6 bases, J lost 11 bases, and 11 bases stayed unmatched. CDR3 region: CASRTVLSGGQQFF. In DNA, the CDR3 is TGTGCCAGCAGGACGGTACTTAGCGGGGGTCAGCAGTTCTTC.

J is TRBJ1-1 and V is TRBV15, with D perhaps TRBD1 (6 bases). The CDR3 extends over 12 amino acids. The V gene's germline CDR1 is LNHNV and CDR2 YYDKDF (reference sequence). The V gene lost 1 base and the J gene lost 12 bases, with 12 bases spanning the gap. The CDR3 bases are TGTGCCACCAGCAGAGGGCACAGGGAGCCTTTCTTT. This sequence encodes CATSRGHREPFF. Together with reference TRBV15 and TRBJ1-1, the CDR3 gives the full variable domain: DAMVIQNPRYQVTQFGKPVTLSCSQTLNHNVMYWYQQKSSQAPKLLFHYYDKDFNNEADTPDNFQSRRPNTSFCFLDIRSPGLGDTAMYLCATSRGHREPFFGQGTRLTVV.

The rearrangement joins TRBV20-1 to TRBJ2-1; D remains ambiguous. The CDR3 consists of 11 residues. Germline-derived CDR1 and CDR2 are DFQATT and SNEGSKA (reference sequence). Trimming removed 4 bases from V and 6 bases from J, with 7 bases in between. The CDR3 DNA sequence: TGCAGTGCTACCACTTCCAATGAGCAGTTCTTC. This gives the protein CSATTSNEQFF.

The chain recombines TRBV7-2 with TRBJ2-1; D is possibly TRBD2 (6 bases). The CDR3 runs to 19 residues. V was pared by 0 bases and J by 6 bases, with 24 bases between. Germline CDR1 is SGHTA and CDR2 is FQGNSA. The CDR3 here is CASSLASFSGGGSSNEQFF. The CDR3 region has the DNA TGTGCCAGCAGCTTAGCATCTTTTTCCGGGGGAGGCAGTTCCAATGAGCAGTTCTTC.

The V and J genes are TRBV12-5 and TRBJ1-1; D may be TRBD1 (5 bases). Germline V CDR1 and CDR2: LGHNT, FRNRAP. V lost 3 bases to trimming and J lost 8 bases, with 10 bases between them. The CDR3 length is 12 residues. The CDR3 reads CASGLNGAEAFF. For the CDR3, the DNA is TGTGCTAGTGGTTTAAACGGGGCGGAAGCTTTCTTT.

This rearrangement joins TRBV7-8 to TRBJ1-1; 9 positions agree with TRBD1. The CDR3 runs 16 residues. Per the germline V gene, CDR1 is SGHVS and CDR2 is FQNEAQ. V was clipped by 8 bases and J by 2 bases; unmatched bases: 12. CDR3 DNA: TGTGCCAGCTCCATAATTCCGACAGGGGGAAACACTGAAGCTTTCTTT. It encodes CASSIIPTGGNTEAFF.

J is TRBJ2-7 and V is TRBV5-6; the D gene is possibly TRBD1 (6 bases). CDR1 SGHDT and CDR2 YYEEEE come from the germline V gene. V was trimmed by 0 bases and J by 5 bases, leaving 12 bases between them. The CDR3 runs to 14 residues. The CDR3 region has the DNA TGTGCCAGCAGCTTGGTACAGGGTAACCACGAGCAGTACTTC. Protein: CASSLVQGNHEQYF.

The chain couples TRBV4-1 to TRBJ1-1; TRBD1 matches 10 bases. With V trimmed by 4 bases and J by 4 bases, 6 bases remained unmatched. CDR1 is MGHRA and CDR2 is YSYEKL in the germline V gene. The CDR3 contains 15 residues. CDR3 bases: TGCGCCAGCAGCCGGAAAGGACAGGGGGGCACTGAAGCTTTCTTT. Amino acids: CASSRKGQGGTEAFF.

The chain links TRBV29-1 to TRBJ2-1, with TRBD2 identical over 8 bases. The CDR3 contains 11 residues. Germline-derived CDR1 and CDR2 are SQVTM and ANQGSEA. The V gene end was trimmed by 8 bases and the J gene end by 5 bases; junction bases not matched to a gene: 2. CDR3 sequence reads: CSSGRDNEQFF. The DNA for the CDR3 is TGCAGCTCCGGGAGGGACAATGAGCAGTTCTTC.